Below, 28 T cell receptor beta chains from the same sample are listed, as sequenced in a study of T cell responses to AZD1222 COVID-19 vaccine. Sequencing used immunoSEQ multiplex PCR; TCRdb keeps in-frame clones, though not all of them. Of about 140,000 clones listed, 91% are singletons. The sequenced sample was peripheral blood, obtained 28 days after the second dose of the MenACWY control vaccine. Receptors were obtained from an adult who received the MenACWY meningococcal vaccine as a control.

The V call is TRBV12-3 or TRBV12-4, the J call TRBJ2-7; D is unclear. This CDR3 is built from 11 residues. Between the trimmed V and J ends, which lost 5 bases and 11 bases, there was a span of 13 bases. The CDR3 bases are TGTGCCAGCAGTCTGTTAGGGCAGGAGTACTTC. Its protein is CASSLLGQEYF.

This clone was seen once. V usage is TRBV3-1 (or the pseudogene TRBV3-2) and J usage is TRBJ1-3; D is unresolved. Germline CDR1 is LGHDT and CDR2 is YNNKEL (reference sequence). CDR3 length: 15 amino acids. V lost 0 bases to trimming and J lost 3 bases, with 9 bases between them. CDR3 nucleotides: TGTGCCAGCAGCCAAGAGAGCGGCGTTGGAAACACCATATATTTT. Encoded protein: CASSQESGVGNTIYF.

This chain joins TRBV28 and TRBJ1-3; D gene ambiguous. This CDR3 comprises 15 residues. In germline, CDR1 is MDHEN, CDR2 SYDVKM. With 6 bases removed from V and 0 bases from J, the gap between germline ends came to 12 bases. CDR3 amino acids: CASRVYGISGNTIYF. The CDR3 coding sequence is TGTGCCAGCAGAGTTTATGGGATCTCTGGAAACACCATATATTTT.

The rearrangement uses TRBV4-1 and TRBJ2-7; 8 positions agree with TRBD2. CDR3 length equals 15 residues. Germline V gene data show CDR1 as MGHRA and CDR2 as YSYEKL. The ends lost 0 bases at V and 7 bases at J; junction bases unmatched: 8. CDR3 DNA sequence: TGCGCCAGCAGCCAAGATGGAAGCGGGAGTGGGGAGCAGTACTTC. Translating it yields CASSQDGSGSGEQYF.

The chain has TRBV4-3 and TRBJ1-2; 8 bases are shared with TRBD1. The V gene's germline CDR1 is LGHNA and CDR2 YSLEER. V dropped 4 bases and J dropped 5; count of bases not matched to a gene: 9. This CDR3 comprises 15 residues. The CDR3 DNA reads as TGCGCCAGCAGCCTAACCCGGACAGGGACGTATGGCTACACCTTC. Its translation is CASSLTRTGTYGYTF.

This chain joins TRBV28 and TRBJ2-7; TRBD1 is a possible D gene (6 bases). Germline V gives CDR1 MDHEN, CDR2 SYDVKM. Trimming pared 3 bases from V and 7 bases from J, leaving 16 bases between. The CDR3 spans 14 residues. The CDR3 nucleotides read TGTGCCAGCAGTTTCGATCGGCAGGGGTTAGAGCAGTACTTC. It codes for CASSFDRQGLEQYF.

This chain links TRBV18 with TRBJ1-4; perhaps TRBD1 as D (6 bases). Trimming took off 1 base at V and 5 bases at J, with 8 bases between the two ends. This CDR3 spans 14 amino acids. The V gene's germline CDR1 is KGHSH and CDR2 LQKENI. CDR3 DNA: TGTGCCAGCTCACCACAGGGGGAAAATGAAAAACTGTTTTTT. Amino acid sequence: CASSPQGENEKLFF.

This clone has a single count. The chain is built from TRBV7-9 and TRBJ2-7; tentatively, D is TRBD1 or TRBD2 (5 bases each). Germline V gene sequence: CDR1 SEHNR, CDR2 FQNEAQ (reference sequence). This CDR3 region has 14 residues. The V end lost 3 bases, the J end lost 3 bases, and 12 bases lay between the germline ends. This CDR3 is CASSFGTDGYEQYF. The CDR3 DNA follows: TGTGCCAGCAGCTTCGGGACGGATGGCTACGAGCAGTACTTC.

The J gene is TRBJ2-1, the V gene TRBV9, with 8 bases aligning to TRBD2. The V gene end was trimmed by 0 bases and the J gene end by 11 bases; junction bases not matched to a gene: 4. In germline, CDR1 is SGDLS, CDR2 YYNGEE. The CDR3 has 13 residues. The CDR3 loop reads CASSVVAGHQQFF. CDR3 bases: TGTGCCAGCAGCGTAGTAGCGGGACACCAGCAGTTCTTC.

The V call is TRBV19, the J call TRBJ2-7; no definite D call. CDR1 LNHDA and CDR2 SQIVND come from the germline V gene (reference sequence). The ends were cut back, 0 bases at V and 3 bases at J, with 6 bases in the middle. The CDR3 has 13 residues. CDR3 residues: CASSIDHSYEQYF. CDR3 bases: TGTGCCAGTAGTATAGACCACAGCTACGAGCAGTACTTC.

The J gene is TRBJ2-5, the V gene TRBV6-5; 11 bases map to TRBD1. The CDR3 is 14 amino acids. Germline CDR1 is MNHEY and CDR2 is SVGAGI. V lost 6 bases to trimming and J lost 4 bases; unmatched junction nucleotides: 4. DNA of the CDR3: TGTGCCAGCAGACGGACAGGGGGCCTAGAGACCCAGTACTTC. Protein product: CASRRTGGLETQYF.

V and J are TRBV29-1 and TRBJ1-2, with TRBD1 matching 8 bases. V lost 7 bases, J lost 1 base, and 11 bases stayed unmatched. Germline CDR1 is SQVTM and CDR2 is ANQGSEA. CDR3 length equals 15 residues. The CDR3, as DNA: TGCAGCGCACGCGCCGGGACAGGACATAACTATGGCTACACCTTC. Protein product: CSARAGTGHNYGYTF.

On this clone: Other nucleotide sequences from this sample produce the same CDR3. The chain joins TRBV5-1 to TRBJ2-3; TRBD2 matches at 9 bases. Losses at the gene ends were 0 bases for V and 1 base for J; bases not matched to a gene: 0. The length of the CDR3 is 15 residues. The V gene's germline CDR1 is SGHRS and CDR2 YFSETQ. The CDR3 region is CASSLGLAGTDTQYF. As DNA, the CDR3 is TGCGCCAGCAGCTTGGGACTAGCGGGCACAGATACGCAGTATTTT.

The V gene is TRBV10-3, the J gene TRBJ1-1; 8 nucleotides line up with TRBD1. The J segment lost 5 bases and the V segment lost 9 bases, leaving 11 bases of the junction unmatched. The CDR3 runs 14 residues. Per the germline V gene, CDR1 is ENHRY and CDR2 is SYGVKD. The CDR3 DNA sequence: TGTGCCATGGGACCAGGGGGCAGATGGACTGAAGCTTTCTTT. Translation gives CAMGPGGRWTEAFF.

V usage is TRBV11-1 and J usage is TRBJ2-7; 7 bases are shared with TRBD2. The CDR3 has 14 amino acids. Losses at the gene ends were 9 bases for V and 2 bases for J; bases not matched to a gene: 10. Germline V gene lookup returns CDR1 SGHAT and CDR2 FQDESV (reference sequence). The CDR3 here is CASSLGTNTYEQYF. CDR3 nucleotides: TGTGCCAGTTCCCTAGGGACTAACACCTACGAGCAGTACTTC.

The genes are TRBV4-3 and TRBJ2-2; no firm D call. The V and J ends lost 4 bases and 6 bases respectively, with 12 bases between them. Germline CDR1 reads LGHNA; CDR2 reads YSLEER. The CDR3 is made up of 14 amino acids. CDR3 in amino acids: CASSPRVGAGELFF. DNA of the CDR3: TGCGCCAGCAGCCCCCGGGTGGGCGCCGGGGAGCTGTTTTTT.

Only a few counts were recorded for this clone. The rearrangement joins TRBV29-1 to TRBJ2-1; D is perhaps TRBD1 (5 bases). Germline-derived CDR1 and CDR2 are SQVTM and ANQGSEA. V was pared by 5 bases and J by 2 bases, with 10 bases between. This CDR3 has 13 residues. CDR3 DNA sequence: TGCAGCGTTCAGGGTTTTACCTACAATGAGCAGTTCTTC. As protein: CSVQGFTYNEQFF.

The chain employs TRBV24-1 and TRBJ2-7; D gene uncertain. V was trimmed by 5 bases and J by 3 bases, leaving 10 bases between them. CDR1 and CDR2 from the germline V gene are KGHDR and SFDVKD. The CDR3 is 13 amino acids. The CDR3 spells CATSALNYYEQYF. CDR3 bases: TGTGCCACCAGTGCCCTCAATTACTACGAGCAGTACTTC.

In its sample, this clone was seen a few times. Other DNA sequences in this specimen translate into the identical CDR3. The chain uses TRBV7-6 and TRBJ2-5; no clear D. V lost 1 base and J lost 1, with 7 bases in between. From germline, CDR1 is SGHVS and CDR2 FNYEAQ. This CDR3 comprises 14 residues. The CDR3 nucleotides are TGTGCCAGCAGCTTAGGGGCCAGCCAAGAGACCCAGTACTTC. Its protein product is CASSLGASQETQYF. The full variable domain, with the rest looked up from reference TRBV7-6 and TRBJ2-5, is GAGVSQSPRYKVTKRGQDVALRCDPISGHVSLYWYRQALGQGPEFLTYFNYEAQQDKSGLPNDRFSAERPEGSISTLTIQRTEQRDSAMYRCASSLGASQETQYFGPGTRLLVL.

The rearrangement links TRBV20-1 to TRBJ1-2; 8 nucleotides match TRBD1. The trim removed 4 bases at V and 8 bases at J, leaving 3 bases unmatched. Per germline, CDR1 DFQATT and CDR2 SNEGSKA (reference sequence). The CDR3 length is 11 residues. The CDR3 loop reads CSAITGGGYTF. DNA of the CDR3: TGCAGTGCTATCACAGGGGGGGGCTACACCTTC.

V usage is TRBV6-2 or TRBV6-3 and J usage is TRBJ2-7, with 8 bases lining up with TRBD2. The ends lost 5 bases at V and 4 bases at J; junction bases unmatched: 7. This CDR3 contains 14 residues. Germline loops: CDR1 MNHEY, CDR2 SVGEGT. This CDR3 is CASSKPGLGYEQYF. The CDR3 DNA is TGTGCCAGCAGTAAACCGGGACTAGGTTACGAGCAGTACTTC.

The chain combines TRBV19 with TRBJ2-2, with TRBD1 identical over 11 bases. Germline V gene data show CDR1 as LNHDA and CDR2 as SQIVND (reference sequence). J gave up 4 bases and V 11 bases, and 6 bases lay outside the gene matches. The CDR3 has 14 amino acids. Here the CDR3 reads CAGGTGGITGELFF. As DNA, the CDR3 is TGTGCCGGCGGGACAGGGGGGATCACCGGGGAGCTGTTTTTT.

The rearrangement joins TRBV19 to TRBJ2-5; possible D gene TRBD1, 5 bases. Germline assignment: CDR1 LNHDA and CDR2 SQIVND (reference sequence). Trimming cost V 3 bases and J 5 bases, with 7 bases left between them. The CDR3 spans 12 residues. CDR3 in amino acids: CASSIQGETQYF. As DNA, the CDR3 is TGTGCCAGTAGTATTCAGGGCGAGACCCAGTACTTC.

With regard to this clone: Within the sample, other DNA sequences also encode this same CDR3. The J gene is TRBJ2-7, the V gene TRBV5-1, with D possibly being TRBD1 (5 bases). Germline values: CDR1 SGHRS, CDR2 YFSETQ. This CDR3 has 14 residues. V lost 1 base, J lost 0 bases, and 8 bases lay in between. The CDR3 loop reads CASSLSGHSYEQYF. CDR3 in DNA: TGCGCCAGCAGCTTGTCAGGACACTCCTACGAGCAGTACTTC.

The CDR3 spells CASSILRDVVGELFF. As DNA, the CDR3 is TGTGCCAGTAGTATTTTGCGGGATGTGGTCGGGGAGCTGTTTTTT. This chain links TRBV19 with TRBJ2-2; tentatively, D is TRBD2 (6 bases). Between the trimmed V and J ends, which lost 3 bases and 7 bases, there was a span of 15 bases. CDR1 is LNHDA, CDR2 SQIVND, per germline (reference sequence). This CDR3 region has 15 residues. Variable domain in full (rest from reference TRBV19 and TRBJ2-2): DGGITQSPKYLFRKEGQNVTLSCEQNLNHDAMYWYRQDPGQGLRLIYYSQIVNDFQKGDIAEGYSVSREKKESFPLTVTSAQKNPTAFYLCASSILRDVVGELFFGEGSRLTVL.

V is TRBV5-6 and J is TRBJ2-7; 11 bases match TRBD1. V dropped 0 bases and J dropped 6; count of bases not matched to a gene: 8. Germline CDR1 reads SGHDT; CDR2 reads YYEEEE. The CDR3 covers 16 residues. CDR3 nucleotide sequence: TGTGCCAGCAGCTTGGCGGACAGGGGGCATACCCTCGAGCAGTACTTC. This translates into CASSLADRGHTLEQYF.

With regard to this clone: One end of the junction varies from germline; a read error may be responsible. The V and J genes are TRBV7-2 and TRBJ2-7; TRBD2 matches at 7 bases. The germline V gene encodes CDR1 SGHTA and CDR2 FQGNSA. This CDR3 is 15 amino acids long. CDR3 nucleotides: TGTGCCTGCAGCTTAGTGGCGGGGGTGGGTTACGAGCAGTACTTC. Its translation: CACSLVAGVGYEQYF. Supplemented by reference TRBV7-2 and TRBJ2-7, the full variable domain reads GAGVSQSPSNKVTEKGKDVELRCDPISGHTALYWYRQSLGQGLEFLIYFQGNSAPDKSGLPSDRFSAERTGGSVSTLTIQRTQQEDSAVYLCACSLVAGVGYEQYFGPGTRLTVT.

The chain recombines TRBV6-5 with TRBJ1-3; D not certain. Trimming cost V 6 bases and J 0 bases, with 12 bases left between them. The CDR3 is made up of 15 amino acids. Germline V gives CDR1 MNHEY, CDR2 SVGAGI. The CDR3 spells CASRTTENSGNTIYF. CDR3 sequence (DNA): TGTGCCAGCAGAACAACAGAGAACTCTGGAAACACCATATATTTT.